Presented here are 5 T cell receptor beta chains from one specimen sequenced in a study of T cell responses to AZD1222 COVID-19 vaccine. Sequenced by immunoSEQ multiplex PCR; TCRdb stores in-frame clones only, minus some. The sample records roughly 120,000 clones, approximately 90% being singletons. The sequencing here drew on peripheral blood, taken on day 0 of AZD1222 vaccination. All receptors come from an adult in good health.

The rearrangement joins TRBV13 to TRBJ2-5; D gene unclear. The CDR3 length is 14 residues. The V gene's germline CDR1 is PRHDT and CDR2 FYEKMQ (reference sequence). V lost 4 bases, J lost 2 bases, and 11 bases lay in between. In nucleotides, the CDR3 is TGTGCCAGCAGCTCCCTGGGCAGACAAGAGACCCAGTACTTC. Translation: CASSSLGRQETQYF.

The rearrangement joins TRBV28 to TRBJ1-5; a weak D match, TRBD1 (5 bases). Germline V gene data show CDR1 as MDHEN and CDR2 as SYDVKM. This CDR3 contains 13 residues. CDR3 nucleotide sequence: TGTGGTTGTAGCGGGGCCGCCGAGAGGCCCCAGCATTTT. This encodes CGCSGAAERPQHF.

CDR3 in DNA: TGTGCCAGCAGCCTAGCGCCTTCTAACACCGGGGAGCTGTTTTTT. This encodes CASSLAPSNTGELFF. V gene TRBV9 combines with J gene TRBJ2-2, with D tentatively TRBD2 (6 bases). V was pared by 4 bases and J by 2 bases, with 12 bases between. The germline V gene encodes CDR1 SGDLS and CDR2 YYNGEE. The CDR3 is 15 amino acids. Full variable domain (outside the CDR3, taken from reference TRBV9 and TRBJ2-2): DSGVTQTPKHLITATGQRVTLRCSPRSGDLSVYWYQQSLDQGLQFLIQYYNGEERAKGNILERFSAQQFPDLHSELNLSSLELGDSALYFCASSLAPSNTGELFFGEGSRLTVL.

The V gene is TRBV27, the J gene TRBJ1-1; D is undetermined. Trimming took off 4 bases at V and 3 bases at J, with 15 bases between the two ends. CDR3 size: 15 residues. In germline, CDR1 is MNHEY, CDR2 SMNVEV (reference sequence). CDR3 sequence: CASSSPLRRDTEAFF. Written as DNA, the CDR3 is TGTGCCAGCAGTTCCCCCCTAAGACGCGACACTGAAGCTTTCTTT.

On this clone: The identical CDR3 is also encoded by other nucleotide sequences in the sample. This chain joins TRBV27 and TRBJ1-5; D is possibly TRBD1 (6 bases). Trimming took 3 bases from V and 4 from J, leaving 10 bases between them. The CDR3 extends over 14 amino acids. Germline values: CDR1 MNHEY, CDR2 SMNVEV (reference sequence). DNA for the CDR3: TGTGCCAGCAGTTTGGGGCAGGGGAATCAGCCCCAGCATTTT. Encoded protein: CASSLGQGNQPQHF.